A single sample gave rise to the 9 T cell receptor beta chains below, sequenced in a study of blood T cell repertoires in COVID-19. Clones were read by immunoSEQ multiplex PCR, and TCRdb kept only the in-frame ones, dropping some. The table lists some 250,000 clones, about nine tenths of them singletons, with about a sixth in the top ten. Sequencing input: PBMCs or T cells enriched from blood (not recorded which). The receptors here all came from a man in his late teens or twenties who had recovered from COVID-19.

This clone was recorded only once. The junction does not match germline at one end; this may be a read error. The chain carries TRBV3-1 (or the pseudogene TRBV3-2) and TRBJ2-3; D possibly corresponds to TRBD1 (6 bases). Germline V gene sequence: CDR1 LGHDT, CDR2 YNNKEL (reference sequence). This CDR3 comprises 12 residues. The CDR3 DNA reads as TGTGCCAGCAGCCAAGGGACAGACACGCAGTATTTT. It yields the protein CASSQGTDTQYF.

The chain recombines TRBV7-2 with TRBJ2-1, with 12 bases aligning to TRBD2. After removal of 5 bases from V and 2 bases from J, the junction contained 4 bases not matched to a gene. Germline values: CDR1 SGHTA, CDR2 FQGNSA. This CDR3 has 16 amino acids. This chain's CDR3 is CASSPWTSGAYNEQFF. DNA of the CDR3: TGTGCCAGCAGCCCCTGGACTAGCGGGGCCTACAATGAGCAGTTCTTC.

The V gene is TRBV11-2, the J gene TRBJ2-3, with no clear D. Germline V CDR1 and CDR2: SGHAT, FQNNGV. V was clipped by 9 bases and J by 1 base, with 11 bases between them. This CDR3 spans 13 amino acids. The CDR3 loop reads CASGPGGTDTQYF. The CDR3 DNA is TGTGCCAGTGGGCCCGGTGGCACAGATACGCAGTATTTT.

This clone occurred once. The genes are TRBV4-1 and TRBJ1-6; D is possibly TRBD1 (5 bases). Deletions cut 0 bases from V and 10 bases from J, with 16 bases between. The CDR3 is 16 amino acids. Germline-derived CDR1 and CDR2 are MGHRA and YSYEKL. In nucleotides, the CDR3 is TGCGCCAGCAGCCAAGAGTCTGGGGCGGGAACCTCACCCCTCCACTTT. Amino acid sequence: CASSQESGAGTSPLHF.

CDR3 loop: CASSVVGGNEAFF. CDR3 coding DNA: TGTGCCAGCAGTGTGGTAGGGGGTAATGAAGCTTTCTTT. This rearrangement joins TRBV2 to TRBJ1-1, with TRBD1 as a possible D gene (6 bases). Per germline, CDR1 SNHLY and CDR2 FYNNEI. CDR3 length equals 13 residues. Trimming stripped 4 bases from V and 7 bases from J, with 13 bases between.

The chain carries TRBV27 and TRBJ1-2; 7 bases fit TRBD1. The CDR3 contains 15 residues. Germline assignment: CDR1 MNHEY and CDR2 SMNVEV (reference sequence). The V segment lost 5 bases and the J segment 4 bases; nucleotides outside the gene matches: 10. This CDR3 reads CASSATDRLSYGYTF. In DNA form, the CDR3 reads TGTGCCAGCAGTGCGACGGACAGGCTCTCCTATGGCTACACCTTC.

The chain recombines TRBV30 with TRBJ2-5, with D possibly TRBD2 on 6 matching bases. V gave up 1 base and J gave up 7 bases, with 13 bases separating them. Germline lookup yields CDR1 GTSNPN and CDR2 SVGIG (reference sequence). CDR3 size: 13 residues. CDR3 protein: CAWSAGLEGTQYF. The CDR3 bases are TGTGCCTGGAGTGCAGGGTTGGAGGGGACCCAGTACTTC.

V and J are TRBV7-3 and TRBJ2-1, with 8 bases matching TRBD2. V lost 4 bases and J lost 1; bases outside the gene matches: 12. CDR3 length: 18 residues. Looked up from germline, CDR1 is SGHTA and CDR2 is FQGTGA. The CDR3 sequence: CASSSTSTSVQSYNEQFF. Here the CDR3 DNA reads TGTGCCAGCAGCTCCACCTCGACTAGCGTCCAGTCCTACAATGAGCAGTTCTTC.

The chain recombines TRBV28 with TRBJ2-7; a possible D gene is TRBD2 (6 bases). Germline CDR1 and CDR2: MDHEN and SYDVKM. The CDR3 covers 14 residues. The V end lost 8 bases, the J end lost 4 bases, and 18 bases lay between the germline ends. The CDR3 spells CASSWAGFSYEQYF. The CDR3 bases are TGTGCCAGCTCCTGGGCGGGGTTTAGTTACGAGCAGTACTTC.